This entry describes one TCR beta chain. Its antigen is unidentified. The sample comes from a study of cytomegalovirus exposure and HLA in healthy donors. The study, taken as a whole, reports: Later analysis associated a missense DCLRE1C variant with TCR beta V- and J-gene trimming. It was assumed in the presence/absence analyses that sequencing depth was roughly uniform across donors.

Germline V gene sequence: CDR1 LGHNA, CDR2 YSLEER. This CDR3 is built from 17 residues. Trimming at V came to 0 bases and at J to 6 bases, leaving 12 bases not matched to a gene. Primers: 60 Vbeta forward and 13 Jbeta reverse. The table came from immunoSEQ multiplex PCR; TCRdb's copy has only in-frame clones and leaves some out. The sample yields about 60,000 clones, just under 80% seen once. This TCR was sampled from a woman aged 30 to 39 in good health and CMV-seronegative. The chain uses TRBV4-3 and TRBJ2-7; TRBD2 matches at 9 bases. The material sequenced was PBMCs. DNA for the CDR3: TGCGCCAGCAGCCAAGAAATAATAGCGGGAGCAGTGGGCGAGCAGTACTTC. This translates into CASSQEIIAGAVGEQYF.